The 19 T cell receptor beta chains reported below all come from one sample, sequenced in a study of patients and donors after allogeneic stem cell transplantation (dated by TCRdb to about 2020). The method behind the library was RT-PCR. Sequencing took place on a NextSeq 550. The public reads were run again by TCRdb, first through fastp at Q25 and then through MiXCR, and only productive beta chains were kept. Rows with a matching CDR3 protein are joined into one entry that keeps the most common DNA and genes. This sample lists hundreds of thousands of distinct CDR3 sequences; approximately 16% were detected once. Of the sample, 6.5% to 7.5% falls within the top ten clones. Sample: blood, either unsorted or a sorted T cell fraction (not recorded which). The source is a human donor who was either an allogeneic HSCT recipient or a stem cell or donor lymphocyte infusion donor (not recorded which). It is not recorded whose cells these are; they may come from a transplant donor.

In its sample, this clonotype was seen many times. The chain joins TRBV3-1 to TRBJ1-6; 8 nucleotides agree with TRBD1. CDR3 length: 13 residues. V shed 1 base and J 10 bases; nucleotides not matched to a gene: 0. Germline V gives CDR1 LGHDT, CDR2 YNNKEL (reference sequence). Here the CDR3 reads CASSQGQGSPLHF. CDR3 sequence (DNA): TGTGCCAGCAGCCAAGGACAGGGGTCACCCCTCCACTTT.

The chain is built from TRBV19 and TRBJ2-1; 7 bases are shared with TRBD1. The J segment lost 6 bases and the V segment lost 4 bases, leaving 3 bases of the junction unmatched. CDR1 is LNHDA and CDR2 is SQIVND in the germline V gene (reference sequence). This CDR3 has 13 amino acids. In DNA, the CDR3 is TGTGCCAGTAGTACCACAGGGGCCAATGAGCAGTTCTTC. Amino acids: CASSTTGANEQFF.

This clonotype was seen at least ten times. V gene TRBV5-1 combines with J gene TRBJ1-1; D unresolved. The CDR3 runs to 13 residues. The V and J ends lost 1 base and 8 bases respectively, with 12 bases between them. Germline CDR1 SGHRS, CDR2 YFSETQ. The CDR3: CASSLLGYYEAFF. The CDR3 bases are TGCGCCAGCAGCTTGCTCGGGTACTACGAAGCTTTCTTT.

This clonotype appeared many times. The chain employs TRBV4-2 and TRBJ2-6, with D possibly matching TRBD1 (5 bases). Germline loops: CDR1 LGHNA, CDR2 YNFKEQ. CDR3 length: 17 amino acids. V shed 0 bases and J shed 4 bases, with 13 bases lying between them. CDR3 coding DNA: TGTGCCAGCAGCCAAGATAAGGGGATGTGGGGGGCCAACGTCCTGACTTTC. Translated, it gives CASSQDKGMWGANVLTF.

A few counts support this clonotype. This sequence joins TRBV6-5 and TRBJ2-7; 7 nucleotides match TRBD1. The V gene's germline CDR1 is MNHEY and CDR2 SVGAGI. V was pared by 1 base and J by 0 bases, with 6 bases of the junction left unmatched. This CDR3 has 16 residues. In DNA form, the CDR3 reads TGTGCCAGCAGTTACTTAAAGGGGACAGTCTCCTACGAGCAGTACTTC. The encoded protein is CASSYLKGTVSYEQYF.

The chain couples TRBV12-3 or TRBV12-4 to TRBJ1-6; D remains ambiguous. The CDR3 runs 15 residues. Trimming pared 4 bases from V and 4 bases from J, leaving 11 bases between. The CDR3 loop reads CASSSILDYNSPLHF. Written as DNA, the CDR3 is TGTGCCAGCAGTTCGATACTCGATTATAATTCACCCCTCCACTTT.

The V call is TRBV5-6, the J call TRBJ1-2, with D maybe TRBD1 (6 bases). Germline lookup yields CDR1 SGHDT and CDR2 YYEEEE. V gave up 4 bases and J gave up 0 bases, with 19 bases separating them. CDR3 length: 17 amino acids. As DNA, the CDR3 is TGTGCCAGCAGCCCGGCACCGGGACACACAGCTAACTATGGCTACACCTTC. It yields the protein CASSPAPGHTANYGYTF.

This clonotype was counted a few times. The rearrangement joins TRBV7-8 to TRBJ1-2; 7 positions agree with TRBD1. V lost 5 bases to trimming and J lost 4 bases; unmatched junction nucleotides: 7. Germline lookup yields CDR1 SGHVS and CDR2 FQNEAQ. This CDR3 has 14 residues. The CDR3 bases are TGTGCCAGCAGCCCAGGCAGGGGGACCTATGGCTACACCTTC. This sequence encodes CASSPGRGTYGYTF.

This clonotype showed up many times. The rearrangement joins TRBV12-3 or TRBV12-4 to TRBJ2-2; a possible D gene is TRBD2 (6 bases). V gave up 6 bases and J gave up 0 bases, with 14 bases separating them. The CDR3 extends over 16 amino acids. The chain's CDR3 is CASRRSGGPNTGELFF. CDR3 bases: TGTGCCAGCAGACGGAGTGGAGGGCCGAACACCGGGGAGCTGTTTTTT.

The chain uses TRBV9 and TRBJ2-2; D possibly matches TRBD1 or TRBD2 (6 bases each). Germline V gene lookup returns CDR1 SGDLS and CDR2 YYNGEE. V dropped 5 bases and J dropped 0 bases, with 11 bases sitting between them. The CDR3 loop spans 15 amino acids. Here the CDR3 reads CASRTGATNTGELFF. The CDR3 DNA sequence: TGTGCCAGCAGGACGGGGGCGACGAACACCGGGGAGCTGTTTTTT.

This clonotype showed up just a few times. The CDR3 bases are TGTGCCAGCAGCCCTGGGTCAGGGAGGAAGGGCGAAAAACTGTTTTTT. Protein sequence: CASSPGSGRKGEKLFF. The chain couples TRBV7-8 to TRBJ1-4, with D maybe TRBD1 (5 bases). Trimming left V 5 bases short and J 8 bases short, with 21 bases between. The length of the CDR3 is 16 residues. CDR1 is SGHVS and CDR2 is FQNEAQ in the germline V gene.

This chain links TRBV12-3 or TRBV12-4 with TRBJ2-1; TRBD2 is a possible D gene (6 bases). This CDR3 has 14 residues. Trimming left V 8 bases short and J 4 bases short, with 15 bases between. Written as DNA, the CDR3 is TGTGCCAGCGGCAAGGCTAGCGAATACAATGAGCAGTTCTTC. The encoded protein is CASGKASEYNEQFF.

The chain links TRBV30 to TRBJ2-6; 8 bases match TRBD1. Germline values: CDR1 GTSNPN, CDR2 SVGIG (reference sequence). With V trimmed by 6 bases and J by 2 bases, 3 bases remained unmatched. The length of the CDR3 is 14 residues. This CDR3 reads CACSTGAGANVLTF. The CDR3 DNA reads TGTGCCTGTTCGACAGGGGCTGGGGCCAACGTCCTGACTTTC.

The chain recombines TRBV9 with TRBJ2-1, with 15 nucleotides matching TRBD2. CDR3 size: 19 residues. Germline lookup yields CDR1 SGDLS and CDR2 YYNGEE. Germline trimming cut 3 bases from V and 2 bases from J; bases unmatched to any gene: 9. The CDR3 DNA follows: TGTGCCAGCAGCGGAGGACTAGCGGGAGGGCCTAGGGCCTACAATGAGCAGTTCTTC. Translating it yields CASSGGLAGGPRAYNEQFF.

The gene calls are TRBV15 and TRBJ1-1; D ambiguous. The CDR3 is made up of 13 amino acids. The germline V gene has CDR1 LNHNV and CDR2 YYDKDF (reference sequence). Trimming pared 0 bases from V and 8 bases from J, leaving 10 bases between. The CDR3 region has the DNA TGTGCCACCAGCAGAGAGGGCCCCATCGAAGCTTTCTTT. Residues: CATSREGPIEAFF.

This clonotype showed up many times. V usage is TRBV5-6 and J usage is TRBJ2-3; 7 bases are a match to TRBD2. The CDR3 is 18 amino acids. Germline values: CDR1 SGHDT, CDR2 YYEEEE. The junction had 22 bases not matched to a gene; V was cut back by 6 bases and J by 6 bases. CDR3 loop: CASISRAGDLVRMDTQYF. CDR3 DNA sequence: TGTGCCAGCATCAGTCGGGCGGGGGACTTGGTTAGAATGGATACGCAGTATTTT.

This clonotype has only a few counts. The chain links TRBV12-3 or TRBV12-4 to TRBJ1-1; 7 bases match TRBD1. The J segment lost 6 bases and the V segment lost 5 bases, leaving 12 bases of the junction unmatched. This CDR3 is built from 15 residues. Here the CDR3 reads CASSPRGEGAPEAFF. CDR3 DNA: TGTGCCAGCAGTCCCAGGGGCGAGGGGGCTCCTGAAGCTTTCTTT.

The chain couples TRBV5-1 to TRBJ1-4, with no clear D. Germline V lookup: CDR1 SGHRS, CDR2 YFSETQ. The CDR3 is 14 residues long. The V end lost 2 bases, the J end lost 8 bases, and 13 bases lay between the germline ends. The CDR3 sequence is CASSFGRGDEKLFF. CDR3 coding DNA: TGCGCCAGCAGCTTCGGCAGAGGCGACGAAAAACTGTTTTTT.

This clonotype was seen at least ten times. CDR3 nucleotides: TGCGCCAGCAGCTTGGGGGGGACGAACACCGGGGAGCTGTTTTTT. It translates to CASSLGGTNTGELFF. The chain is built from TRBV5-1 and TRBJ2-2; D might be TRBD1 or TRBD2, each matching 5 bases. Germline V gene data show CDR1 as SGHRS and CDR2 as YFSETQ. The CDR3 sequence is 15 residues long. The V gene lost 0 bases and the J gene lost 0 bases, with 6 bases spanning the gap.